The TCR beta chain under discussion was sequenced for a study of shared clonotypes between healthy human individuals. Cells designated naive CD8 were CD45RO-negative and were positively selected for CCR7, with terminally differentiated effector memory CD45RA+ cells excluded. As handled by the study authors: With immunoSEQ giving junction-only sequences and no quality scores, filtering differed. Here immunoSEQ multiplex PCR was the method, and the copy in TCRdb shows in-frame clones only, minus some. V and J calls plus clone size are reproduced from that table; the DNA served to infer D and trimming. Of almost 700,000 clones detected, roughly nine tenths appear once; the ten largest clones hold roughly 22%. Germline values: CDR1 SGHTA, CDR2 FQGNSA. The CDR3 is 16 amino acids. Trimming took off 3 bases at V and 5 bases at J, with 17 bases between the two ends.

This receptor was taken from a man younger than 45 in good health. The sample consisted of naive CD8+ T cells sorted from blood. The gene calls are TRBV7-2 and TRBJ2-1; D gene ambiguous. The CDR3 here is CASSLARAPDHNEQFF. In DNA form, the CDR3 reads TGTGCCAGCAGCTTGGCCCGGGCGCCGGACCACAATGAGCAGTTCTTC.